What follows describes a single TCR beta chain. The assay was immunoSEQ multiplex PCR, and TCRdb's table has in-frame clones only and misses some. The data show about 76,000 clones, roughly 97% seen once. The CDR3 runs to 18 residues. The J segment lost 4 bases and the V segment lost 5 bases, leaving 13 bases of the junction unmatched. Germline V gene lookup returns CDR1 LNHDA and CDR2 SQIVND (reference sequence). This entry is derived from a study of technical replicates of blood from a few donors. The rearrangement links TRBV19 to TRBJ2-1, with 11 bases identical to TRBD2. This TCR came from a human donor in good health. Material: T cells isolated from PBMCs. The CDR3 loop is CASSVPWASGRLYNEQFF. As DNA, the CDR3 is TGTGCCAGTAGTGTTCCCTGGGCTAGCGGGAGGCTGTACAATGAGCAGTTCTTC.